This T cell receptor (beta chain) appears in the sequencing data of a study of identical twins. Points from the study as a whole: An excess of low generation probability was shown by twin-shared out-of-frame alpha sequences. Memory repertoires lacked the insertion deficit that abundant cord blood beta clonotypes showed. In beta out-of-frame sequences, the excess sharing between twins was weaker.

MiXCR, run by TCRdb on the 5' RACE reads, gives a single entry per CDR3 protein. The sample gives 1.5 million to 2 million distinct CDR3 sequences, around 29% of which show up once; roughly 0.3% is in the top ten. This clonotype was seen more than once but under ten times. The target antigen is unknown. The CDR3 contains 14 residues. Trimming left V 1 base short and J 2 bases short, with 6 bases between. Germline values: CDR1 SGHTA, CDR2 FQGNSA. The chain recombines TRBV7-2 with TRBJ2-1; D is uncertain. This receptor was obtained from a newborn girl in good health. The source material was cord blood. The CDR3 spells CASSLDPAYNEQFF. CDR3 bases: TGTGCCAGCAGCTTAGATCCAGCCTACAATGAGCAGTTCTTC.